This note documents a single T cell receptor beta chain sequence. The target antigen is unknown. This sample stems from a study of cytomegalovirus exposure and HLA in healthy donors. Regarding the study as a whole: Presence/absence comparisons presumed near-even sequencing depth among donors.

V lost 8 bases and J lost 3; bases outside the gene matches: 7. The CDR3 is made up of 16 amino acids. CDR1 is MDHEN, CDR2 SYDVKM, per germline. The PCR employed 60 Vbeta primers together with 13 Jbeta primers. Profiling relied on immunoSEQ multiplex PCR, and the TCRdb table lists in-frame clones only, not all of them. This table has 90,000 to 150,000 clones, roughly four fifths appearing once. The V gene is TRBV28, the J gene TRBJ2-6, with 10 bases lining up with TRBD1. Specimen: PBMCs. This sequence originates from a man aged 35-49 years in good health and CMV-seronegative. CDR3 loop: CASRQGARSGANVLTF. In nucleotides, the CDR3 is TGTGCCAGCCGACAGGGGGCTAGGAGTGGGGCCAACGTCCTGACTTTC.